This T cell receptor beta chain was observed in a study of T cell repertoires in cytomegalovirus infection. About the study: Matching HLA type, along with CMV infection, was indicated by public TCR beta signatures. General study results and limits: CMV carriers with the relevant HLA were identified by cumulative public TCR beta family frequency. The ex vivo response was dominated by HLA-C-restricted CMV-specific TCR beta clonotypes.

With respect to this clonotype: Its antigen is undetermined.

From the reads, TCRdb called clonotypes with MiXCR, one entry per CDR3 protein. This table has 640,000 or so distinct CDR3 sequences, 30% to 35% appearing once. The CDR3 runs to 16 residues. In germline, CDR1 is SEHNR, CDR2 FQNEAQ (reference sequence). V gave up 4 bases and J gave up 1 base; unmatched junction bases: 7. Sample: cultured PBMCs, taken from culture after CMV antigen stimulation. This clonotype originated in a human donor in good health (CMV status not recorded). Some clones in this sample may be carry-over from other donors' samples. This chain joins TRBV7-9 and TRBJ1-1, with TRBD1 matching over 9 bases. The DNA for the CDR3 is TGTGCCAGCAGCTCCGGGACAGGGAACTGGAACACTGAAGCTTTCTTT. Translated, it gives CASSSGTGNWNTEAFF.